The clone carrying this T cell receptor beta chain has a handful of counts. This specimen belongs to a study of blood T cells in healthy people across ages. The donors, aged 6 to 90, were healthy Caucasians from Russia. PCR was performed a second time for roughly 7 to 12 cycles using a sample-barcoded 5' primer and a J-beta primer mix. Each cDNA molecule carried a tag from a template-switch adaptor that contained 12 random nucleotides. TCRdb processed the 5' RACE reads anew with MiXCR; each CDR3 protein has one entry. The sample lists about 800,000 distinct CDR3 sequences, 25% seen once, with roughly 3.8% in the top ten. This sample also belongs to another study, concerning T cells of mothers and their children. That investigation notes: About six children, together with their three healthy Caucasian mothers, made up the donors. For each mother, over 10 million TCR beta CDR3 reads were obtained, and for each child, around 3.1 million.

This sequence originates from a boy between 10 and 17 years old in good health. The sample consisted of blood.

CDR3 in amino acids: CASSLLPTSGELFF. Here the CDR3 DNA reads TGTGCCAGCAGCTTATTACCGACATCCGGGGAGCTGTTTTTT. The V gene is TRBV7-9, the J gene TRBJ2-2, with D unresolved. Trimming removed 2 bases from V and 6 bases from J, with 10 bases in between. Germline V lookup: CDR1 SEHNR, CDR2 FQNEAQ (reference sequence). The CDR3 spans 14 residues.